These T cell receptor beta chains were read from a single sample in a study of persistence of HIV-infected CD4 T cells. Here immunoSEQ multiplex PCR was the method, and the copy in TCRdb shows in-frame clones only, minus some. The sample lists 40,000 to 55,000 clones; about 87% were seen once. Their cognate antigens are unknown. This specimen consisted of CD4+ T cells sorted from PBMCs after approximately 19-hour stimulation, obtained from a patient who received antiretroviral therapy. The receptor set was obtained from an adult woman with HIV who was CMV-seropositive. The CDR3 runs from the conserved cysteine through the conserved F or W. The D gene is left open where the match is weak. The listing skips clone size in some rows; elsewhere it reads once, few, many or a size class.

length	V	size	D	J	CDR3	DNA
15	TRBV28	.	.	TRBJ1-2	CASSLREDRARGYTF	TGTGCCAGCAGTTTACGGGAGGATCGGGCTAGGGGCTACACCTTC
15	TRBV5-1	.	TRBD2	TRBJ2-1	CASSILAGDYNEQFF	TGCGCCAGCAGCATACTAGCGGGGGACTACAATGAGCAGTTCTTC
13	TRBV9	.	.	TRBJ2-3	CASSVGGSDTQYF	TGTGCCAGCAGCGTTGGGGGATCAGATACGCAGTATTTT
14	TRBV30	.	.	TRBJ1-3	CAWSVYGRGNTIYF	TGTGCCTGGAGTGTATATGGCAGAGGAAACACCATATATTTT
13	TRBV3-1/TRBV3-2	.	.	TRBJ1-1	CASSQLMNTEAFF	TGTGCCAGCAGCCAACTGATGAACACTGAAGCTTTCTTT
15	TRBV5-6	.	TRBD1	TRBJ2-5	CASSFYRGLGETQYF	TGTGCCAGCAGCTTTTACAGGGGGCTGGGAGAGACCCAGTACTTC
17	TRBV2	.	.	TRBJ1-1	CASSEEGQGTGIVEAFF	TGTGCCAGCAGTGAAGAAGGTCAGGGGACCGGGATTGTAGAAGCTTTCTTT
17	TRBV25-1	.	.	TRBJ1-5	CASSAGGLGDFNQPQHF	TGTGCCAGCAGTGCCGGGGGACTAGGGGATTTCAATCAGCCCCAGCATTTT
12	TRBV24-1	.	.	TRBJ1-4	CATSEAGEKLFF	TGTGCCACCAGTGAGGCAGGTGAAAAACTGTTTTTT
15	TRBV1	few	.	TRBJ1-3	CTSSHGVPNLVTIYF	TGCACCAGCAGCCATGGTGTCCCTAACCTGGTCACCATATATTTT
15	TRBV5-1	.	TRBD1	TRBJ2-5	CASSFGQGAMETQYF	TGCGCCAGCAGCTTTGGGCAGGGGGCGATGGAGACCCAGTACTTC
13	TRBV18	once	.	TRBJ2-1	CASSPTRADEQFF	TGTGCCAGCTCTCCAACTAGGGCCGATGAGCAGTTCTTC
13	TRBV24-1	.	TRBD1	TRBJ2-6	CATQGAGANVLTF	TGTGCCACTCAGGGGGCCGGGGCCAACGTCCTGACTTTC
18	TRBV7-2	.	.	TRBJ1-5	CASSLVLVGALGNQPQHF	TGTGCCAGCAGCTTAGTACTGGTGGGGGCCCTTGGCAATCAGCCCCAGCATTTT
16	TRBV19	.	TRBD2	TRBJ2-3	CASSFSTSGGTDTQYF	TGTGCCAGTAGCTTCTCGACTAGCGGGGGCACAGATACGCAGTATTTT
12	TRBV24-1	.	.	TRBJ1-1	CATSDLGGGSFF	TGTGCCACCAGTGATTTGGGGGGGGGATCTTTCTTT
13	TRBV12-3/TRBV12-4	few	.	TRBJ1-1	CASTWGRNTEAFF	TGTGCCAGCACCTGGGGGAGGAACACTGAAGCTTTCTTT
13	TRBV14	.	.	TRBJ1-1	CASSFVPDTEAFF	TGTGCCAGCAGTTTCGTCCCGGACACTGAAGCTTTCTTT
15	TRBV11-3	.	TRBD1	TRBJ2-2	CASSLTTGVIGELFF	TGTGCCAGCAGCTTAACTACAGGGGTTATCGGGGAGCTGTTTTTT
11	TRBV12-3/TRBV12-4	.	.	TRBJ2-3	CASSLGDTQYF	TGTGCCAGCAGTTTAGGAGATACGCAGTATTTT
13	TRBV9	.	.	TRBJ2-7	CASSVLDDYEQYF	TGTGCCAGCAGCGTATTGGATGACTACGAGCAGTACTTC
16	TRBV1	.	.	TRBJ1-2	CTSSQDQSGGCYGYTF	TGCACCAGCAGCCAAGATCAATCAGGGGGCTGCTATGGCTACACCTTC
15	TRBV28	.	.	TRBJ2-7	CASRGGGRPTYEQYF	TGTGCCAGCAGAGGGGGCGGGAGGCCCACCTACGAGCAGTACTTC
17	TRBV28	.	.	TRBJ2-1	CASSLADSLGSYNEQFF	TGTGCCAGCAGTCTCGCTGATTCTCTGGGCTCCTACAATGAGCAGTTCTTC
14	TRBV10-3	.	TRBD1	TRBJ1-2	CAISERAGGDGYTF	TGTGCCATCAGTGAGAGGGCAGGGGGCGATGGCTACACCTTC
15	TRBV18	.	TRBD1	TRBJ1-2	CASSPLGQGALGYTF	TGTGCCAGCTCACCACTGGGACAGGGGGCGCTTGGCTACACCTTC
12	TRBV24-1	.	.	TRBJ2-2	CATSDYTGELFF	TGTGCCACCAGTGACTACACCGGGGAGCTGTTTTTT
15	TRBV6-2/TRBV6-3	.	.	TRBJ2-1	CASSSDTKQYNEQFF	TGTGCCAGCAGCTCGGACACAAAACAGTACAATGAGCAGTTCTTC
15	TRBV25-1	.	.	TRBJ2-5	CASTSDWGNQETQYF	TGTGCCAGCACCTCGGACTGGGGAAACCAAGAGACCCAGTACTTC
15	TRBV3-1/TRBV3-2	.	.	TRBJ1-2	CASSQADSRGLGYTF	TGTGCCAGCAGCCAAGCTGATTCAAGGGGTTTGGGCTACACCTTC
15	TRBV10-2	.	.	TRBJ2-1	CASRTGRASYNEQFF	TGCGCCAGCAGAACAGGGAGGGCCTCCTACAATGAGCAGTTCTTC
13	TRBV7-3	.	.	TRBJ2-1	CASSSLQGYEQFF	TGTGCCAGCAGCTCCTTACAGGGCTATGAGCAGTTCTTC